This T cell receptor (beta chain) was sequenced in a study of T-cell memory formation after mild COVID-19. Whole-study context: Each donor largely had its own TCR clusters.

TCRdb processed the 5' RACE reads anew with MiXCR; each CDR3 protein has one entry. Found here are 560,000 or so distinct CDR3 sequences, roughly a sixth of them singletons; the top ten hold about 7.5%. The study, taken as a whole, reports: A subset of responding clones appeared in pre-infection memory, suggesting cross-reactive memory joined. Later expanders leaned CD4+, whereas day 15 to 85 contracting clones were balanced CD4/CD8. Contracting clones localized mainly to CM and EM when CD4+ and mainly to EMRA when CD8+.

This CDR3 region has 15 residues. With 2 bases removed from V and 1 base from J, the gap between germline ends came to 11 bases. CDR1 and CDR2 from the germline V gene are SEHNR and FQNEAQ (reference sequence). This clonotype has a handful of counts. No antigen is known for it. This clonotype was obtained from an adult woman who had mild COVID-19 (a few samples of this study predate the infection). Cell type and time point are not known. The chain has TRBV7-9 and TRBJ1-1, with D hard to call. The sequencing input was PBMCs or a T cell subset sorted from them (not recorded which). CDR3 amino acids: CASSLLVESNTEAFF. The DNA of the CDR3 is TGTGCCAGCAGCTTATTGGTAGAATCGAACACTGAAGCTTTCTTT.